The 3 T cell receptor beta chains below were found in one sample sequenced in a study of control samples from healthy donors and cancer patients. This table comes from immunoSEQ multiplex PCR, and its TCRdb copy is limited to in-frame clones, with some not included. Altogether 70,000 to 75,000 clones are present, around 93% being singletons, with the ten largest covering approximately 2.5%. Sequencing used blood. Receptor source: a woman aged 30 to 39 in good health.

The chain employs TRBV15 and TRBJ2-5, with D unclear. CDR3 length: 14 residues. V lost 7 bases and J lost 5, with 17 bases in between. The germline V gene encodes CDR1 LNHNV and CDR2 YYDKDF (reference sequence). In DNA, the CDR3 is TGTGCCACCACGCTGTTGGGGAATAAGGAGACCCAGTACTTC. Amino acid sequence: CATTLLGNKETQYF.

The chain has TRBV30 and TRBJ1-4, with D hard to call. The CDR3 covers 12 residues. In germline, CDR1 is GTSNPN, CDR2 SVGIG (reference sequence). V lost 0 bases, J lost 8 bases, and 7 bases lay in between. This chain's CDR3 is CAWSVLGEKLFF. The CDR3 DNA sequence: TGTGCCTGGAGTGTACTCGGCGAAAAACTGTTTTTT.

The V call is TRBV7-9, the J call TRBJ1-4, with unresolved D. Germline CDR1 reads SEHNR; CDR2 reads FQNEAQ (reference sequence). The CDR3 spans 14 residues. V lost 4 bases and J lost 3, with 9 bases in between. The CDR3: CASSSTAANEKLFF. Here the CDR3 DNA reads TGTGCCAGCAGCTCCACTGCGGCTAATGAAAAACTGTTTTTT.